This passage covers 2 T cell receptor beta chains from one sample sequenced in a study of control samples from healthy donors and cancer patients. Sequenced by immunoSEQ multiplex PCR; TCRdb stores in-frame clones only, minus some. The sample includes approximately 150,000 clones, more than 85% seen only once; the top ten take approximately 3%. Material for sequencing was blood. These receptors were obtained from a man younger than 45 in good health.

The CDR3 loop reads CASSEDKSNQPQHF. The CDR3 DNA is TGCGCCAGCAGTGAGGACAAAAGCAATCAGCCCCAGCATTTT. The rearrangement uses TRBV10-2 and TRBJ1-5; D ambiguous. The CDR3 has 14 amino acids. V lost 2 bases, J lost 1 base, and 6 bases lay in between. Per germline, CDR1 WSHSY and CDR2 SAAADI.

The V gene is TRBV5-1, the J gene TRBJ2-7, with D maybe TRBD1 (5 bases). The CDR3 has 13 amino acids. CDR1 SGHRS and CDR2 YFSETQ come from the germline V gene. V was trimmed by 1 base and J by 0 bases, leaving 5 bases between them. The CDR3 region is CASSLRGSYEQYF. The CDR3 region has the DNA TGCGCCAGCAGCTTGAGGGGCTCCTACGAGCAGTACTTC.